A selection of T cell receptor beta chains follows, all from one sample in a study of blood T cell repertoires in COVID-19. TCRdb's table, derived via immunoSEQ multiplex PCR, lists solely in-frame clones and lacks some. Altogether 65,000 to 90,000 clones are present, approximately 80% being singletons, with the ten largest covering roughly 4.8%. Material for sequencing was peripheral blood. The receptors come from a woman of 80 years or more with active or convalescent COVID-19. Both conserved end residues are part of each CDR3. The order of the fields is V gene, J gene, clone size, D gene, CDR3 DNA, CDR3 protein. D genes are given only for firm matches. Not all rows give a size; the values are once, few, many and, for expanded clones, a class.

>TRBV5-5|TRBJ2-1|NA|NA
TGTGCCAGCAGCCCCCTGGGGCACAATGAGCAGTTCTTC
CASSPLGHNEQFF
>TRBV18|TRBJ2-3|NA|NA
TGTGCCAGCTCACCACCGGCAACCCCCACAGATACGCAGTATTTT
CASSPPATPTDTQYF
>TRBV27|TRBJ1-4|few|TRBD1
TGTGCCAGCAGTTCACAGGGGGCTTGGGAAAAACTGTTTTTT
CASSSQGAWEKLFF
>TRBV2|TRBJ2-7|NA|TRBD2
TGTGCCAGCAGGATGGGACTAGCGGGAGTTCAAGAGCAGTACTTC
CASRMGLAGVQEQYF
>TRBV18|TRBJ1-1|NA|TRBD1
TGTGCCAGCTCACCAATAACCGGGACAGGGAACACTGAAGCTTTCTTT
CASSPITGTGNTEAFF
>TRBV10-3|TRBJ1-1|NA|NA
TGTGCCATCAGTGGGACTGGTTTAAGCACTGAAGCTTTCTTT
CAISGTGLSTEAFF
>TRBV11-2|TRBJ2-7|NA|TRBD1
TGTGCCAGCAGCTTTGCGACAGGGAACCACGAGCAGTACTTC
CASSFATGNHEQYF
>TRBV7-2|TRBJ1-1|NA|TRBD1
TGTGCCAGCAGCGAACGTCCGGGACAGGGGAATGAAGCTTTCTTT
CASSERPGQGNEAFF
>TRBV5-1|TRBJ2-7|once|TRBD1
TGCGCCAGCAGCTCCAACCTCGGGACAGGGCTTCCCGAGCAGTACTTC
CASSSNLGTGLPEQYF
>TRBV11-3|TRBJ2-2|once|NA
TGTGCCAGCAGCTTAGATGGAGGGAGGTCCGGGGAGCTGTTTTTT
CASSLDGGRSGELFF
>TRBV27|TRBJ1-2|NA|TRBD1
TGTGCCAGCAGTTTAAGGGGGACAGGGTATGAGGGTGGCTACACCTTC
CASSLRGTGYEGGYTF
>TRBV5-1|TRBJ1-6|NA|NA
TGCGCCAGCAGCGGGGGGGCTTTTAATTCACCCCTCCACTTT
CASSGGAFNSPLHF
>TRBV30|TRBJ2-1|NA|NA
TGTGCCTGGAGTCTAAGTAAGCATGAGCAGTTCTTC
CAWSLSKHEQFF
>TRBV27|TRBJ2-2|NA|TRBD2
TGTGCCAGCACCGGACTAGCGGGAGTTTTGGGGGAGCTGTTTTTT
CASTGLAGVLGELFF
>TRBV10-3|TRBJ2-2|NA|TRBD2
TGTGCCATCAGCGAACTAGCGGGAGCCGGGGAGCTGTTTTTT
CAISELAGAGELFF
>TRBV7-9|TRBJ2-7|NA|TRBD2
TGTGCCAGCAGCCCGCGACTAGCGGGACGATACGAGCAGTACTTC
CASSPRLAGRYEQYF
>TRBV7-6|TRBJ2-4|NA|TRBD2
TGTGCCAGCAGCCCGGGACTAGCGGGTACCGGGGGGGGGAACATTCAGTACTTC
CASSPGLAGTGGGNIQYF
>TRBV7-2|TRBJ2-2|NA|TRBD2
TGTGCCAGCAGCTCCAGCGGGGGGGCCGGGGAGCTGTTTTTT
CASSSSGGAGELFF
>TRBV7-3|TRBJ2-3|NA|NA
TGTGCCAGCAGCTTCCAGGGAACTAGCACAGATACGCAGTATTTT
CASSFQGTSTDTQYF
>TRBV28|TRBJ2-1|NA|TRBD1
TGTGCCAGCAGTGAACCACTGGGACAGGGGAGCCTTACATGGAACAATGAGCAGTTCTTC
CASSEPLGQGSLTWNNEQFF
>TRBV4-2|TRBJ2-5|NA|TRBD1
TGTGCCAGCAGCCAGGACTACAGGGGGAGACAAGAGACCCAGTACTTC
CASSQDYRGRQETQYF
>TRBV6-2/TRBV6-3|TRBJ2-7|NA|TRBD2
TGTGCCAGCAGCTCTCCTAGCGGAAGCTCCTACGAGCAGTACTTC
CASSSPSGSSYEQYF
>TRBV18|TRBJ2-5|NA|TRBD2
TGTGCCAGCTCACCCTCGGGACTAGCGGGTAACCGGAGGGAAGAGACCCAGTACTTC
CASSPSGLAGNRREETQYF
>TRBV18|TRBJ1-2|NA|NA
TGTGCCAGCTCACCAAGAGGGAAGGGTTTTGGCTACACCTTC
CASSPRGKGFGYTF
>TRBV19|TRBJ2-7|NA|TRBD1
TGTGCCGGACAGGGGAGAAACCACGAGCAGTACTTC
CAGQGRNHEQYF
>TRBV2|TRBJ2-2|NA|TRBD2
TGTGCCAGCAGTGGGACTAGCGGTACCGGGGAGCTGTTTTTT
CASSGTSGTGELFF
>TRBV30|TRBJ2-5|NA|TRBD2
TGTGCCTGGAGTGTAGCCTTTTTCGCTAGCGGGAGGACAAAAGAGACCCAGTACTTC
CAWSVAFFASGRTKETQYF
>TRBV5-4|TRBJ2-1|NA|TRBD1
TGTGCCAGCAGCCCGTCAGGGGGATCTTACAATGAGCAGTTCTTC
CASSPSGGSYNEQFF
>TRBV27|TRBJ1-1|NA|NA
TGTGCCAGCAGTTTCGGGAGCCTGGGCACTGAAGCTTTCTTT
CASSFGSLGTEAFF
>TRBV11-1|TRBJ1-1|many|TRBD1
TGTGCCAGCAGCTTGGAGGGGGCTGGGGGCTCTGAAGCTTTCTTT
CASSLEGAGGSEAFF
>TRBV7-2|TRBJ2-7|few|TRBD2
TGTGCCAGCAGCACCCCGGGACTAGCCTACGAGCAGTACTTC
CASSTPGLAYEQYF
>TRBV7-2|TRBJ1-6|once|NA
TGTGCCAGCAGCTTAGCTGGACAGATAGATAATTCACCCCTCCACTTT
CASSLAGQIDNSPLHF
>TRBV7-9|TRBJ1-1|NA|NA
TGTGCCAGCAGCTTAGCGCTGGGGGAGGGAACTGAAGCTTTCTTT
CASSLALGEGTEAFF
>TRBV10-3|TRBJ2-7|NA|TRBD1
TGTGCCATCAGACCGGGACAGTCCTCCTACGAGCAGTACTTC
CAIRPGQSSYEQYF
>TRBV19|TRBJ1-2|few|NA
TGTGCCAGTAGTCCACAGGGAACGGGCGGCTACACCTTC
CASSPQGTGGYTF
>TRBV5-6|TRBJ2-3|NA|TRBD1
TGTGCCAGCCGCGGGACAGGCGGCGCAGATACGCAGTATTTT
CASRGTGGADTQYF
>TRBV7-6|TRBJ2-1|NA|TRBD2
TGTGCCAGCAGCGAGGGACTAGCGGGGCGGCCAAGCTCCTACAATGAGCAGTTCTTC
CASSEGLAGRPSSYNEQFF
>TRBV6-5|TRBJ2-3|NA|TRBD1
TGTGCCAGCAGCAGACAGGGAATTAGAGATACGCAGTATTTT
CASSRQGIRDTQYF
>TRBV15|TRBJ2-5|once|NA
TGTGCCACCAGCAGAGGCTACAGTAAAGAGACCCAGTACTTC
CATSRGYSKETQYF
>TRBV28|TRBJ2-7|NA|TRBD2
TGTGCCAGCAGTTTATGGACTAGCGGATACGAGCAGTACTTC
CASSLWTSGYEQYF
>TRBV30|TRBJ2-5|NA|TRBD2
TGTGCCTGGACTAGCGGGGAGAAGACCCAGTACTTC
CAWTSGEKTQYF
>TRBV7-8|TRBJ2-3|NA|NA
TGTGCCAGCAGCTTAGTCAGCGGATCTGATACGCAGTATTTT
CASSLVSGSDTQYF
>TRBV3-1/TRBV3-2|TRBJ1-2|NA|TRBD1
TGTGCCAGCAGCCACCGGGACAGGGGTGATGGCTACACCTTC
CASSHRDRGDGYTF
>TRBV3-1/TRBV3-2|TRBJ2-7|NA|TRBD1
TGTGCCAGCAGCCAGGGACAGGGGGCAGGCGAGCAGTACTTC
CASSQGQGAGEQYF
>TRBV5-1|TRBJ2-5|NA|NA
TGCGCCAGCAGCCCGACGGCCTCGGGGGAGACCCAGTACTTC
CASSPTASGETQYF
>TRBV7-2|TRBJ2-2|NA|NA
TGTGCCAGCAGCCCTAGTAGGAACACCGGGGAGCTGTTTTTT
CASSPSRNTGELFF
>TRBV5-1|TRBJ2-2|once|TRBD2
TGCGCCAGCAGCCCGGGACTAGCGGGAGGGCCTACCGGGGAGCTGTTTTTT
CASSPGLAGGPTGELFF
>TRBV19|TRBJ2-2|NA|TRBD1
TGTGCCAGTAGCCATGGGGACAGGAGGGCCGGGGAGCTGTTTTTT
CASSHGDRRAGELFF
>TRBV25-1|TRBJ2-5|NA|TRBD2
TGTGCCAGCAGCTTAGCGGGGGGACTACAAGAGACCCAGTACTTC
CASSLAGGLQETQYF
>TRBV2|TRBJ2-2|NA|TRBD2
TGTCCCACCACCAGGGACGGGGGGGGAGGGGACACCGGGGAGCTGTTTTTT
CPTTRDGGGGDTGELFF
>TRBV15|TRBJ2-1|NA|NA
TGTGCCACCAGCAGAGATCTCTATGGCAGGGGCCTCTACAATGAGCAGTTCTTC
CATSRDLYGRGLYNEQFF
>TRBV4-3|TRBJ1-4|NA|NA
TGCGCCAGCAGTCGGGGGACAACTAATGAAAAACTGTTTTTT
CASSRGTTNEKLFF
>TRBV30|TRBJ1-2|NA|NA
TGTGCCTGGAGTGGAAAGGCCCAGGGGAAGGGCGTCTATGGCTACACCTTC
CAWSGKAQGKGVYGYTF
>TRBV7-2|TRBJ2-1|NA|NA
TGTGCCAGCATCAAGGGAGGCTCCTACAATGAGCAGTTCTTC
CASIKGGSYNEQFF
>TRBV6-5|TRBJ2-7|once|NA
TGTGCCAGCATACGAGATCCTAATTCCTACGAGCAGTACTTC
CASIRDPNSYEQYF
>TRBV7-9|TRBJ2-3|NA|TRBD2
TGTGCCAGCAGCTTGGTTCGGGACTACACAGATACGCAGTATTTT
CASSLVRDYTDTQYF
>TRBV7-9|TRBJ2-7|NA|TRBD2
TGTGCCAGCAGCCCCGGACTAGCGGGGGGTATGTACGAGCAGTACTTC
CASSPGLAGGMYEQYF
>TRBV5-1|TRBJ2-7|NA|NA
TGCGCCAGCAGCTTGGGTCAGGGTAAAGACGAGCAGTACTTC
CASSLGQGKDEQYF